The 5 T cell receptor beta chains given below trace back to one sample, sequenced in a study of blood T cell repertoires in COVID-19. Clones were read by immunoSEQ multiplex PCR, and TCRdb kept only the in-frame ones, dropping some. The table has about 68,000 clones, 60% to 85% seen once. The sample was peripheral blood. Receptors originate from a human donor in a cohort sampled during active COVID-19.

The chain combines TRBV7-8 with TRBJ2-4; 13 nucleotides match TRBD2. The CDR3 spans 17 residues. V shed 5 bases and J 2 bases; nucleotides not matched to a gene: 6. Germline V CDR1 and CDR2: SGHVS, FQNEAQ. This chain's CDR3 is CASSDRTSGSPKNIQYF. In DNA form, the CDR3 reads TGTGCCAGCAGCGATAGGACTAGCGGGAGTCCCAAAAACATTCAGTACTTC.

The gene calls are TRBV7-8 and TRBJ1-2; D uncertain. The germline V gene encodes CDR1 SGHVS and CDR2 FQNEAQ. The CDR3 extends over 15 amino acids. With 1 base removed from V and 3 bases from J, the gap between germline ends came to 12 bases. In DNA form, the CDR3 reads TGTGCCAGCAGCTTAGTACGTTCCGCGTACTATGGCTACACCTTC. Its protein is CASSLVRSAYYGYTF.

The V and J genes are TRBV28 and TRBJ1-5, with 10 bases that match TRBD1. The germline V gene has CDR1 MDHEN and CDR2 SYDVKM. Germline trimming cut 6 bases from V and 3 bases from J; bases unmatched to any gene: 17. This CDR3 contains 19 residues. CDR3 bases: TGTGCCAGCAGCCACCCCCGGGACAGGGGCCGCCAGTCCAATCAGCCCCAGCATTTT. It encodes CASSHPRDRGRQSNQPQHF.

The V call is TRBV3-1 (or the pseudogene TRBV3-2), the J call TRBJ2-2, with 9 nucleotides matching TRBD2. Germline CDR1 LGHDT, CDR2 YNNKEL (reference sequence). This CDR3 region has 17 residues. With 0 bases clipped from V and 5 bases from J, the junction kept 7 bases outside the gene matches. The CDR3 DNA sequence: TGTGCCAGCAGCCAAGATCTGGGGACTAGCTTAACCGGGGAGCTGTTTTTT. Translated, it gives CASSQDLGTSLTGELFF.

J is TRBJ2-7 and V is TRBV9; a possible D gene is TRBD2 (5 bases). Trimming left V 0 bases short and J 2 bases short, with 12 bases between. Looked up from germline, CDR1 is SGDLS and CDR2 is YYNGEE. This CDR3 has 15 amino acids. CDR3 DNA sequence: TGTGCCAGCAGCGTAGGGCCCGGGGAAACCTACGAGCAGTACTTC. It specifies CASSVGPGETYEQYF.